The 25 T cell receptor beta chains below come from one sample, sequenced in a study of blood T cell repertoires in COVID-19. Measured with immunoSEQ multiplex PCR; TCRdb has only the in-frame clones, and not every one. The sample holds approximately 350,000 clones, around four fifths seen once. The specimen was peripheral blood. The source of these receptors is a man aged 25-40 years with active or convalescent COVID-19.

The rearrangement uses TRBV7-7 and TRBJ2-1; a weak D match, TRBD2 (6 bases). V was clipped by 2 bases and J by 8 bases, with 16 bases between them. CDR1 is SSHAT and CDR2 is FNYEAQ in the germline V gene (reference sequence). This CDR3 has 15 amino acids. This CDR3 is CASSLRRGVAYEQFF. The DNA for the CDR3 is TGTGCCAGCAGCTTACGGCGCGGGGTCGCTTATGAGCAGTTCTTC.

The rearrangement links TRBV5-8 to TRBJ2-5, with D hard to call. Trimming stripped 4 bases from V and 1 base from J, with 11 bases between. CDR1 is SGHTS, CDR2 YDEGEE, per germline. This CDR3 has 14 amino acids. CDR3: CASSPGWVQETQYF. As DNA, the CDR3 is TGTGCCAGCAGCCCGGGTTGGGTCCAAGAGACCCAGTACTTC.

The chain uses TRBV24-1 and TRBJ1-1; D is ambiguous. Germline-derived CDR1 and CDR2 are KGHDR and SFDVKD. There are 13 residues in the CDR3. The germline V and J ends were trimmed by 10 bases and 0 bases, with 11 bases remaining between them. CDR3 in DNA: TGTGCCACAGCGGACGGTATGAACACTGAAGCTTTCTTT. Protein: CATADGMNTEAFF.

The rearrangement uses TRBV30 and TRBJ2-5; D is perhaps TRBD1 (5 bases). This CDR3 has 14 amino acids. Germline V gene lookup returns CDR1 GTSNPN and CDR2 SVGIG (reference sequence). Trimming left V 0 bases short and J 4 bases short, with 12 bases between. CDR3 coding DNA: TGTGCCTGGAGTGTTAAGGGGCGGACAGAGACCCAGTACTTC. It encodes CAWSVKGRTETQYF.

The chain links TRBV27 to TRBJ1-3; D not certain. There are 14 residues in the CDR3. V lost 5 bases, J lost 0 bases, and 8 bases lay in between. CDR1 and CDR2 from the germline V gene are MNHEY and SMNVEV (reference sequence). Written as DNA, the CDR3 is TGTGCCAGCAGTGCGGTCTTCTCTGGAAACACCATATATTTT. Residues: CASSAVFSGNTIYF.

V and J are TRBV19 and TRBJ1-1, with 9 bases fitting TRBD1. The CDR3 covers 13 residues. The germline V gene has CDR1 LNHDA and CDR2 SQIVND (reference sequence). V shed 3 bases and J 6 bases; nucleotides not matched to a gene: 2. The CDR3 spells CASSIGTGSEAFF. CDR3 nucleotides: TGTGCCAGTAGTATCGGGACAGGGTCTGAAGCTTTCTTT.

This chain links TRBV29-1 with TRBJ2-7; 7 bases fit TRBD2. V dropped 4 bases and J dropped 5; count of bases not matched to a gene: 14. CDR3 length: 15 amino acids. Germline V lookup: CDR1 SQVTM, CDR2 ANQGSEA. The CDR3 is CSVVRTGGSSDEQYF. The CDR3 DNA sequence: TGCAGCGTTGTAAGGACGGGAGGATCTAGCGACGAGCAGTACTTC.

The count of this clone is one. This chain connects TRBV3-1 (or the pseudogene TRBV3-2) to TRBJ2-7; 8 nucleotides agree with TRBD2. In germline, CDR1 is LGHDT, CDR2 YNNKEL (reference sequence). The CDR3 runs to 16 residues. The trim removed 4 bases at V and 2 bases at J, leaving 10 bases unmatched. The CDR3, as DNA: TGTGCCAGCAGCCCCGCTCAGCGGGAGATTCCCTACGAGCAGTACTTC. Its translation: CASSPAQREIPYEQYF.

This sequence joins TRBV7-2 and TRBJ1-5; possible D gene TRBD1, 5 bases. With 0 bases removed from V and 1 base from J, the gap between germline ends came to 10 bases. In germline, CDR1 is SGHTA, CDR2 FQGNSA. The CDR3 loop spans 16 amino acids. CDR3 bases: TGTGCCAGCAGCTTAGCTTCGGGGGGGAGCAATCAGCCCCAGCATTTT. Translating gives CASSLASGGSNQPQHF.

A few counts support this clone. V is TRBV2 and J is TRBJ1-2; no definite D call. The CDR3 has 14 amino acids. Germline CDR1 SNHLY, CDR2 FYNNEI. V was trimmed by 8 bases and J by 4 bases, leaving 17 bases between them. The CDR3 loop reads CASHSVPGSYGYTF. The CDR3 DNA is TGTGCCAGCCACAGTGTACCGGGGAGCTATGGCTACACCTTC.

This clone was recorded a few times. This sequence joins TRBV4-1 and TRBJ1-3, with D tentatively TRBD1 (5 bases). CDR1 and CDR2 from the germline V gene are MGHRA and YSYEKL. The CDR3 spans 16 residues. V shed 4 bases and J shed 4 bases, with 17 bases lying between them. The CDR3 region is CASSRAGPSPGNTIYF. In DNA, the CDR3 is TGCGCCAGCAGCCGGGCGGGACCCTCTCCAGGAAACACCATATATTTT.

The V and J genes are TRBV27 and TRBJ2-7; D uncertain. Germline assignment: CDR1 MNHEY and CDR2 SMNVEV (reference sequence). The V end was cut by 5 bases, the J end by 1 base, with 15 bases between. CDR3 length: 15 residues. CDR3 amino acids: CASSRTATPSYEQYF. The CDR3 nucleotides read TGTGCCAGCAGTCGCACAGCCACGCCGTCCTACGAGCAGTACTTC.

This chain uses TRBV30 with TRBJ2-3; 7 bases match TRBD2. Trimming removed 1 base from V and 8 bases from J; junction bases left unmatched: 3. Germline CDR1 reads GTSNPN; CDR2 reads SVGIG (reference sequence). This CDR3 region has 12 residues. The CDR3 sequence is CAWSGSGVTQYF. The CDR3 coding sequence is TGTGCCTGGAGTGGGAGCGGGGTTACGCAGTATTTT. Full variable domain (outside the CDR3, taken from reference TRBV30 and TRBJ2-3): SQTIHQWPATLVQPVGSPLSLECTVEGTSNPNLYWYRQAAGRGLQLLFYSVGIGQISSEVPQNLSASRPQDRQFILSSKKLLLSDSGFYLCAWSGSGVTQYFGPGTRLTVL.

The gene calls are TRBV9 and TRBJ1-5; 8 nucleotides agree with TRBD1. Germline-derived CDR1 and CDR2 are SGDLS and YYNGEE. This CDR3 is built from 18 residues. V was pared by 0 bases and J by 4 bases, with 12 bases of the junction left unmatched. CDR3 in amino acids: CASSVVFRGRFRNQPQHF. CDR3 coding DNA: TGTGCCAGCAGCGTAGTTTTCAGGGGGCGGTTCAGGAATCAGCCCCAGCATTTT.

V gene TRBV24-1 combines with J gene TRBJ1-2, with 7 bases fitting TRBD1. The CDR3 has 14 residues. CDR1 is KGHDR, CDR2 SFDVKD, per germline. V trimming: 11 bases; J trimming: 0 bases; junction bases outside the gene matches: 8. CDR3 loop: CAISETGTNYGYTF. The CDR3 bases are TGTGCCATATCAGAGACAGGGACTAACTATGGCTACACCTTC.

V and J are TRBV27 and TRBJ2-2; 8 bases fit TRBD2. Per the germline V gene, CDR1 is MNHEY and CDR2 is SMNVEV (reference sequence). Trimming removed 6 bases from V and 2 bases from J; junction bases left unmatched: 5. CDR3 size: 15 residues. The chain's CDR3 is CASSGTSPNTGELFF. As DNA, the CDR3 is TGTGCCAGCAGCGGGACTAGTCCAAACACCGGGGAGCTGTTTTTT.

In the case of this clone: The sample has other DNA sequences that encode this CDR3 too. The J gene is TRBJ1-5, the V gene TRBV12-3 or TRBV12-4; D not resolved. This CDR3 comprises 11 residues. Deletions cut 5 bases from V and 3 bases from J, with 2 bases between. The CDR3 reads CASSLNQPQHF. The DNA of the CDR3 is TGTGCCAGCAGTCTCAATCAGCCCCAGCATTTT.

The chain uses TRBV19 and TRBJ1-3, with TRBD1 as a possible D gene (5 bases). V lost 2 bases and J lost 0, with 8 bases in between. The CDR3 loop spans 15 amino acids. The germline V gene encodes CDR1 LNHDA and CDR2 SQIVND (reference sequence). CDR3 region: CASSIIDSSGNTIYF. The CDR3, as DNA: TGTGCCAGTAGTATAATCGACAGCTCTGGAAACACCATATATTTT.

This chain connects TRBV29-1 to TRBJ1-1; D is uncertain. V was clipped by 4 bases and J by 0 bases, with 9 bases between them. Germline-derived CDR1 and CDR2 are SQVTM and ANQGSEA. CDR3 length: 13 amino acids. Written as DNA, the CDR3 is TGCAGCGTTGTCGGTCGAATGAACACTGAAGCTTTCTTT. It codes for CSVVGRMNTEAFF.

The chain has TRBV18 and TRBJ2-3; 12 bases are shared with TRBD2. The germline CDR1 and CDR2 sequences are KGHSH and LQKENI. J lost 2 bases, V lost 1 base, and 7 bases had no gene match. The CDR3 has 18 residues. The CDR3 reads CASSPRTSGGPNTDTQYF. The CDR3 bases are TGTGCCAGCTCACCACGTACTAGCGGGGGGCCCAACACAGATACGCAGTATTTT.

The chain combines TRBV29-1 with TRBJ2-1, with 7 nucleotides matching TRBD2. Losses at the gene ends were 1 base for V and 3 bases for J; bases not matched to a gene: 9. Germline V gene lookup returns CDR1 SQVTM and CDR2 ANQGSEA. This CDR3 region has 16 residues. In DNA, the CDR3 is TGCAGCGTTGAAGTCGGCCCTAGCGGAAACTACAATGAGCAGTTCTTC. Its translation is CSVEVGPSGNYNEQFF.

V usage is TRBV7-9 and J usage is TRBJ1-4, with a possible D match to TRBD1 (6 bases). Looked up from germline, CDR1 is SEHNR and CDR2 is FQNEAQ (reference sequence). The CDR3 loop spans 15 amino acids. Trimming shortened V by 1 base and J by 8 bases, and 14 bases separated the two germline ends. The CDR3 protein is CASSLVAGVGEKLFF. In DNA, the CDR3 is TGTGCCAGCAGCTTAGTTGCAGGGGTCGGAGAAAAACTGTTTTTT.

The chain is built from TRBV5-1 and TRBJ2-2; 8 bases are shared with TRBD1. CDR1 is SGHRS, CDR2 YFSETQ, per germline. Trimming took 4 bases from V and 6 from J; bases not matched to a gene: 8. The CDR3 totals 15 residues. CDR3 protein: CASSPDREVAGELFF. The CDR3 coding sequence is TGCGCCAGCAGCCCGGACAGGGAGGTCGCCGGGGAGCTGTTTTTT.

This chain joins TRBV9 and TRBJ2-7; 8 nucleotides match TRBD1. The CDR3 loop spans 15 amino acids. V gave up 2 bases and J gave up 2 bases; unmatched junction bases: 6. In germline, CDR1 is SGDLS, CDR2 YYNGEE. CDR3 residues: CASSVGQGWPYEQYF. In nucleotides, the CDR3 is TGTGCCAGCAGCGTTGGACAGGGTTGGCCCTACGAGCAGTACTTC.

The chain employs TRBV2 and TRBJ2-5, with 9 bases lining up with TRBD1. Germline lookup yields CDR1 SNHLY and CDR2 FYNNEI. The ends lost 6 bases at V and 5 bases at J; junction bases unmatched: 13. The CDR3 has 16 residues. The CDR3 nucleotides read TGTGCCAGCAGCTCCCGGGACAGGGCGGCGGGGGAGACCCAGTACTTC. It translates to CASSSRDRAAGETQYF.